These 17 T cell receptor beta chains were all obtained from the same sample, sequenced in a study of technical replicates of blood from a handful of donors. Here immunoSEQ multiplex PCR was the method, and the copy in TCRdb shows in-frame clones only, minus some. The data hold about 70,000 clones, with 85% to 95% observed a single time. Sample: T cells isolated from PBMCs. The source is a human donor in good health.

V usage is TRBV4-1 and J usage is TRBJ2-3; D is perhaps TRBD1 (5 bases). The CDR3 extends over 15 amino acids. Germline values: CDR1 MGHRA, CDR2 YSYEKL. V lost 3 bases and J 4 bases, leaving 14 bases between the germline ends. The CDR3 DNA reads TGCGCCAGCAGCCAGGGGCAGGGTGTGGCAGATACGCAGTATTTT. Its protein is CASSQGQGVADTQYF.

The V gene is TRBV6-5, the J gene TRBJ1-2; D perhaps matches TRBD1 (5 bases). Germline V gene lookup returns CDR1 MNHEY and CDR2 SVGAGI. This CDR3 region has 13 residues. Trimming removed 2 bases at V and 9 bases at J, with 13 bases between. The CDR3 nucleotides are TGTGCCAGCAGTTACCAGGGAATGAGGAGCTACACCTTC. Translation gives CASSYQGMRSYTF.

The CDR3 loop is CASSTQGAENYGYTF. The CDR3 DNA follows: TGTGCCAGCAGTACTCAGGGGGCAGAGAACTATGGCTACACCTTC. The chain joins TRBV28 to TRBJ1-2, with 8 positions matching TRBD1. CDR3 length: 15 amino acids. V was pared by 5 bases and J by 2 bases, with 7 bases of the junction left unmatched. In germline, CDR1 is MDHEN, CDR2 SYDVKM.

The chain combines TRBV28 with TRBJ2-3; tentative D call: TRBD2 (5 bases). CDR3 length equals 14 residues. Germline CDR1 MDHEN, CDR2 SYDVKM. With 3 bases removed from V and 5 bases from J, the gap between germline ends came to 12 bases. The CDR3: CASSFTGNVDTQYF. The CDR3 nucleotides read TGTGCCAGCAGTTTCACGGGAAATGTAGATACGCAGTATTTT.

The chain uses TRBV28 and TRBJ1-3; D possibly corresponds to TRBD1 (5 bases). Germline loops: CDR1 MDHEN, CDR2 SYDVKM. The CDR3 runs 16 residues. V shed 6 bases and J shed 0 bases, with 15 bases lying between them. The CDR3 reads CASRTGLSFSGNTIYF. The DNA of the CDR3 is TGTGCCAGCAGAACGGGACTCTCATTCTCTGGAAACACCATATATTTT.

The chain employs TRBV9 and TRBJ2-1; tentative D call: TRBD2 (6 bases). V was pared by 4 bases and J by 9 bases, with 14 bases between. CDR1 SGDLS and CDR2 YYNGEE come from the germline V gene. The CDR3 consists of 13 residues. The CDR3 coding sequence is TGTGCCAGCAGCAGACCCTCGGGGGTTGAGCAGTTCTTC. It specifies CASSRPSGVEQFF.

The rearrangement links TRBV7-9 to TRBJ1-5; the D is unclear. The CDR3 runs 13 residues. CDR1 SEHNR and CDR2 FQNEAQ come from the germline V gene (reference sequence). Trimming took 5 bases from V and 2 from J, leaving 7 bases between them. The CDR3 DNA reads as TGTGCCAGCAGCGAGGAGGGCAATCAGCCCCAGCATTTT. Its translation is CASSEEGNQPQHF. The variable domain in full, completed from reference TRBV7-9 and TRBJ1-5, reads DTGVSQNPRHKITKRGQNVTFRCDPISEHNRLYWYRQTLGQGPEFLTYFQNEAQLEKSRLLSDRFSAERPKGSFSTLEIQRTEQGDSAMYLCASSEEGNQPQHFGDGTRLSIL.

The chain uses TRBV5-8 and TRBJ1-3, with D perhaps matching TRBD1 (6 bases). The V end was cut by 5 bases, the J end by 9 bases, with 18 bases between. The CDR3 is 14 amino acids. Germline assignment: CDR1 SGHTS and CDR2 YDEGEE. CDR3 nucleotides: TGTGCCAGCAGGACGCGTACAGGGTTCGGCACCATATATTTT. Amino acid sequence: CASRTRTGFGTIYF.

The chain recombines TRBV27 with TRBJ1-1, with D perhaps TRBD1 (5 bases). V was trimmed by 6 bases and J by 6 bases, leaving 14 bases between them. CDR1 and CDR2 (germline): MNHEY, SMNVEV (reference sequence). The CDR3 extends over 13 amino acids. CDR3 loop: CASSLTWDSEAFF. Written as DNA, the CDR3 is TGTGCCAGCAGCCTCACCTGGGACTCTGAAGCTTTCTTT.

This chain joins TRBV28 and TRBJ1-5, with 9 bases aligning to TRBD1. CDR1 and CDR2 from the germline V gene are MDHEN and SYDVKM. This CDR3 has 14 amino acids. V dropped 5 bases and J dropped 3; count of bases not matched to a gene: 2. For the CDR3, the DNA is TGTGCCAGCAGTGGGACAGGGACCAATCAGCCCCAGCATTTT. Translated, it gives CASSGTGTNQPQHF.

The chain employs TRBV5-1 and TRBJ2-3; 7 nucleotides line up with TRBD1. Germline lookup yields CDR1 SGHRS and CDR2 YFSETQ. The CDR3 is 12 residues long. Trimming at V came to 6 bases and at J to 5 bases, leaving 3 bases not matched to a gene. CDR3 sequence (DNA): TGCGCCAGCACCCCAGGGGGAGATACGCAGTATTTT. Amino acids: CASTPGGDTQYF. The whole variable domain, remainder taken from reference TRBV5-1 and TRBJ2-3, is KAGVTQTPRYLIKTRGQQVTLSCSPISGHRSVSWYQQTPGQGLQFLFEYFSETQRNKGNFPGRFSGRQFSNSRSEMNVSTLELGDSALYLCASTPGGDTQYFGPGTRLTVL.

The chain couples TRBV9 to TRBJ2-1; weak D call: TRBD2 (5 bases). Germline-derived CDR1 and CDR2 are SGDLS and YYNGEE. The CDR3 runs 15 residues. The V and J ends lost 1 base and 4 bases respectively, with 12 bases between them. CDR3 residues: CASSVRGGDYNEQFF. In DNA form, the CDR3 reads TGTGCCAGCAGCGTACGGGGTGGGGATTACAATGAGCAGTTCTTC.

This clone came up once. V usage is TRBV30 and J usage is TRBJ1-1; 7 bases are a match to TRBD1. This CDR3 spans 13 amino acids. Germline V gene sequence: CDR1 GTSNPN, CDR2 SVGIG (reference sequence). V lost 6 bases and J lost 7; bases outside the gene matches: 11. The CDR3 loop reads CACPGQLADEAFF. CDR3 coding DNA: TGTGCCTGCCCGGGACAGCTAGCCGATGAAGCTTTCTTT.

The chain is built from TRBV7-9 and TRBJ2-3; 11 bases match TRBD2. Per germline, CDR1 SEHNR and CDR2 FQNEAQ (reference sequence). J gave up 0 bases and V 5 bases, and 4 bases lay outside the gene matches. The CDR3 length is 16 residues. This CDR3 is CASSPLAGGSTDTQYF. The CDR3 region has the DNA TGTGCCAGCAGCCCTCTAGCGGGAGGCAGCACAGATACGCAGTATTTT.

The chain recombines TRBV28 with TRBJ2-5; 10 nucleotides line up with TRBD2. V gave up 5 bases and J gave up 5 bases; unmatched junction bases: 17. This CDR3 is 18 amino acids long. Germline lookup yields CDR1 MDHEN and CDR2 SYDVKM. The CDR3 bases are TGTGCCAGCAGTCCCCCGGGACTAGCGCCCCGAGGGTATGAGACCCAGTACTTC. Its translation is CASSPPGLAPRGYETQYF.

The chain has TRBV29-1 and TRBJ2-7; maybe TRBD1 (5 bases). CDR1 and CDR2 (germline): SQVTM, ANQGSEA. V was pared by 6 bases and J by 4 bases, with 13 bases between. The CDR3 is made up of 12 amino acids. CDR3 nucleotides: TGCAGCGTCGTGACAGAAAAATACGAGCAGTACTTC. It specifies CSVVTEKYEQYF.

The chain recombines TRBV30 with TRBJ2-1, with 8 bases identical to TRBD2. Germline V gene sequence: CDR1 GTSNPN, CDR2 SVGIG (reference sequence). The CDR3 extends over 14 amino acids. The junction had 15 bases not matched to a gene; V was cut back by 5 bases and J by 12 bases. The CDR3 DNA follows: TGTGCCTGGGCCTCGGGGGGGCCGGTACGTGGGCAGTTCTTC. Residues: CAWASGGPVRGQFF.